This T cell receptor (beta chain) is drawn from a study of radiotherapy plus CTLA-4 blockade in lung cancer. General study points: Early blood T cell clone dynamics reportedly forecast response best, with interferon-beta. Clones derived from tumor TCRs expanded in blood after radiotherapy plus ipilimumab.

TCRdb keeps only in-frame clones here, not all; method: immunoSEQ multiplex PCR. The sample lists about 56,000 clones, under 80% occurring once. Receiving focal radiation plus CTLA-4 blockade with ipilimumab were patients who had chemo-refractory metastatic non-small-cell lung cancer. Points on this clone: Its antigen is unidentified.

Trimming shortened V by 5 bases and J by 1 base, and 18 bases separated the two germline ends. The CDR3 is 16 residues long. The V gene's germline CDR1 is SGDLS and CDR2 YYNGEE. The sample consisted of peripheral blood, taken from a patient treated with radiotherapy plus ipilimumab. The rearrangement links TRBV9 to TRBJ1-1; weak D call: TRBD1 (6 bases). This TCR was recovered from a human donor with non-small cell lung cancer who had a complete response to radiotherapy plus ipilimumab. The CDR3 nucleotides read TGTGCCAGCAGGTCCTTACAGGGTTTGTGGAACACTGAAGCTTTCTTT. Translation gives CASRSLQGLWNTEAFF.